This is a list of T cell receptor beta chains from one sample in a study of STAT3 mutations in large granular lymphocyte leukemia. This table comes from immunoSEQ multiplex PCR, and its TCRdb copy is limited to in-frame clones, with some not included. The table shows about 42,000 clones, with about 81% occurring only once. Sequenced: PBMCs. The receptor set was obtained from a human donor with T large granular lymphocyte leukemia. Some clones in this sample may be carry-over from other donors' samples. Both conserved end residues are part of each CDR3. D genes are given only for firm matches. Size is omitted from some rows. Given values are once, few, many or a class for expanded clones.

TRBJ2-1 - TRBV5-4 TRBD2 TGTGCCAGCAGCGCATATAGCGGGGGCTTTTACAATGAGCAGTTCTTC CASSAYSGGFYNEQFF
TRBJ1-3 - TRBV7-6 - TGTGCCAGCAGCCTTAGGGCAGGCGACTCTGGAAACACCATATATTTT CASSLRAGDSGNTIYF
TRBJ2-3 - TRBV18 TRBD2 TGTGCCGCGGGGGGGAGCACAGATACGCAGTATTTT CAAGGSTDTQYF
TRBJ1-5 - TRBV2 - TGTGCCAGCAGTGAGGAGACTTCTCAGCCCCAGCATTTT CASSEETSQPQHF
TRBJ1-2 once TRBV5-4 - TGTGCCAGCAGTTCGGGACTTAACTATGGCTACACCTTC CASSSGLNYGYTF
TRBJ2-3 - TRBV9 - TGTGCCAGCAGCATCGGGTTTCGCACAGATACGCAGTATTTT CASSIGFRTDTQYF
TRBJ2-5 - TRBV7-7 - TGTGCTAGCAGCCCCCGACTAGGGGAAGGAGAGACCCAGTACTTC CASSPRLGEGETQYF
TRBJ2-5 - TRBV5-1 - TGCGCCAGCAGCCGATCGGGGGACCCCCTAGAGACCCAGTACTTC CASSRSGDPLETQYF
TRBJ1-1 once TRBV14 - TGTGCCAGCAGCCCCCTGGGGGGCAGGAGGGCTGAAGCTTTCTTT CASSPLGGRRAEAFF
TRBJ1-3 - TRBV20-1 - TGCAGTGCTATCATCGGAAACACCATATATTTT CSAIIGNTIYF
TRBJ2-2 - TRBV4-1 TRBD2 TGCGCCAGCAGCCAGGGACTAGCGGGGGGGTTTCTGTTTTTT CASSQGLAGGFLFF
TRBJ2-3 - TRBV7-2 - TGTGCCAGCAGCCTCTCGAGGGGTCGGGATACGCAGTATTTT CASSLSRGRDTQYF
TRBJ1-5 - TRBV2 TRBD1 TGTGCCAGCAGCGAACAGGGGGAAGGGCAGCCCCAGCATTTT CASSEQGEGQPQHF
TRBJ1-2 - TRBV18 - TGTGCCAGCTCAGGGCAGAAAAACTATGGCTACACCTTC CASSGQKNYGYTF
TRBJ2-5 - TRBV30 - TGTGCCTCGAGAAGAGGATTTAAGACCCAGTACTTC CASRRGFKTQYF
TRBJ1-2 - TRBV11-2 TRBD1 TGTGCCAGCAGCTCCGGGACAGGGCTGAACTATGGCTACACCTTC CASSSGTGLNYGYTF
TRBJ1-6 - TRBV6-5 - TGTGCCAGCAGGGGGAATAATTCACCCCTCCACTTT CASRGNNSPLHF
TRBJ1-4 - TRBV30 - TGTGCCTGGACGTCTGCAGGGAGGGAAAAACTGTTTTTT CAWTSAGREKLFF
TRBJ1-1 few TRBV7-9 - TGTGCCAGCAGCTCCAACTCAGGACAGTCTGAAGCTTTCTTT CASSSNSGQSEAFF
TRBJ1-5 - TRBV7-9 - TGTGCCAGCAGCCCCCTGGGCCCCAATCAGCCCCAGCATTTT CASSPLGPNQPQHF
TRBJ2-1 - TRBV5-1 - TGCGCCAGCAGCTTGGAGGCTCCTGCCTACAATGAGCAGTTCTTC CASSLEAPAYNEQFF
TRBJ2-1 - TRBV30 - TGTGCCTGGAGTGTAACAGTTACAGACTACAATGAGCAGTTCTTC CAWSVTVTDYNEQFF
TRBJ2-6 - TRBV6-4 - TGTGCCAGCAGTGACAGGGCTGGGGCCAACGTCCTGACTTTC CASSDRAGANVLTF
TRBJ2-3 - TRBV4-1 - TGCGCCAGCAGCCAGGGGGTGGGTTGGAGCACAGATACGCAGTATTTT CASSQGVGWSTDTQYF
TRBJ1-1 - TRBV5-1 - TGCGCCAGCAGCTTGGAGGAGAACACTGAAGCTTTCTTT CASSLEENTEAFF
TRBJ2-7 - TRBV15 TRBD1 TGTGCCACCAGCAGAGATCCCCAGGGGGCGTACGAGCAGTACTTC CATSRDPQGAYEQYF
TRBJ1-1 once TRBV5-1 - TGCGCCAGCCGGCAGGGCAGGGGCACTGAAGCTTTCTTT CASRQGRGTEAFF
TRBJ2-7 once TRBV29-1 - TGCAGCGTTGGTTCAAGGGGATACGAGCAGTACTTC CSVGSRGYEQYF
TRBJ1-2 - TRBV19 - TGTGCCAGTAGCCCAGAGCTAGCTAACTATGGCTACACCTTC CASSPELANYGYTF
TRBJ1-5 - TRBV5-5 - TGTGCCAGCAGCCGGGGAGAAAGCAATCAGCCCCAGCATTTT CASSRGESNQPQHF
TRBJ1-2 - TRBV28 - TGTGCCAGCAGTTTTCGTTTCGGGACCCGCTTAGTTTACGCTAACTATGGCTACACCTTC CASSFRFGTRLVYANYGYTF
TRBJ2-5 - TRBV27 TRBD2 TGTGCCAGCAGTTTTGGTCGGGGGGTAGGCGAGACCCAGTACTTC CASSFGRGVGETQYF
TRBJ1-1 - TRBV4-2 TRBD1 TGTGCCAGCAGCCGCGGACAGGGGGCGGGCACTGAAGCTTTCTTT CASSRGQGAGTEAFF
TRBJ2-7 - TRBV2 - TGTGCCAGCAGGGCCCGGGGACCAGCCGCCTACGAGCAGTACTTC CASRARGPAAYEQYF
TRBJ1-1 - TRBV18 TRBD1 TGTGCCAGCTCACGAGGGCAGGGGGCTTTCACTGAAGCTTTCTTT CASSRGQGAFTEAFF
TRBJ2-2 - TRBV7-9 - TGTGCCAGCAGCCCAAGCCCCCAGGGCCAACCGAACACCGGGGAGCTGTTTTTT CASSPSPQGQPNTGELFF
TRBJ2-1 - TRBV27 TRBD2 TGTGCCACCCGGGGGGGGCCCCGCCAGTTCTTC CATRGGPRQFF
TRBJ1-5 - TRBV25-1 - TGTGCCAGCAGTGAATATGGGGGTGGGAGGCCCCAGCATTTT CASSEYGGGRPQHF
TRBJ2-3 - TRBV13 - TGTGCCAGCAGCTTAAGAGGGGGAGCGTCAGATACGCAGTATTTT CASSLRGGASDTQYF
TRBJ2-3 - TRBV6-1 TRBD2 TGTGCCAGCAGATTTAGCGGGGGGCCCCAAGATACGCAGTATTTT CASRFSGGPQDTQYF
TRBJ1-6 - TRBV27 - TGTGCCAGCAGTTCCGGGGGAACCTATAATTCACCCCTCCACTTT CASSSGGTYNSPLHF
TRBJ1-1 - TRBV19 - TGTGCCAGTAGTAGGGGGACAAGTGAACGCCCTGAAGCTTTCTTT CASSRGTSERPEAFF
TRBJ2-2 - TRBV5-4 TRBD2 TGTGCCAGCAGCTTCCTGACTAGCGGATACGGGGAGCTGTTTTTT CASSFLTSGYGELFF
TRBJ1-3 once TRBV18 TRBD1 TGTGCCAGCTCACCTCCTCGGGGGACAGGGTCTGGAAACACCATATATTTT CASSPPRGTGSGNTIYF
TRBJ1-5 - TRBV27 - TGTGCCAGCAAGGCGGGCTATAGCAATCAGCCCCAGCATTTT CASKAGYSNQPQHF
TRBJ1-4 - TRBV5-1 TRBD1 TGCGCCAGCAGCATGACAGGGGTTCCCGCTAATGAAAAACTGTTTTTT CASSMTGVPANEKLFF
TRBJ2-3 - TRBV11-2 - TGTGCCAGCAGCCTAGGGACCCCCAGGGATACGCAGTATTTT CASSLGTPRDTQYF
TRBJ1-3 - TRBV11-2 - TGTGCCAGCAGCTTAGGGATGAGGGGACTCCTCTCTGGAAACACCATATATTTT CASSLGMRGLLSGNTIYF
TRBJ2-2 - TRBV5-1 - TGCGCCAGCAGCTTGGTACCCGGGGCGAACACCGGGGAGCTGTTTTTT CASSLVPGANTGELFF
TRBJ1-5 - TRBV30 - TGTGCCTGGAGTGGGCAGCCCAATCAGCCCCAGCATTTT CAWSGQPNQPQHF
TRBJ2-5 - TRBV5-1 TRBD1 TGCGCCAGCAGCTTGAGGGACAGGGGGCCGAATGGGGAGACCCAGTACTTC CASSLRDRGPNGETQYF